The 29 T cell receptor beta chains below all came from one sample that was sequenced in a study of cytomegalovirus exposure and HLA in healthy donors. Researchers ran the PCR with 60 Vbeta and 13 Jbeta primers. Assay used: immunoSEQ multiplex PCR; TCRdb lists only in-frame clones, some missing. Here the sample spans 100,000 to 150,000 clones, 70% to 85% being singletons. The sequencing input was PBMCs. These receptors were obtained from an older woman in good health and CMV-seropositive.

CDR3 DNA sequence: TGTGCCACGGGGACAGGGTCCTACAATGAGCAGTTCTTC. This codes for CATGTGSYNEQFF. The genes are TRBV6-1 and TRBJ2-1, with 9 bases identical to TRBD1. The J segment lost 1 base and the V segment lost 10 bases, leaving 2 bases of the junction unmatched. CDR3 length: 13 amino acids. Germline CDR1 and CDR2: MNHNS and SASEGT.

The CDR3 loop is CASRKTGDTEAFF. The CDR3 DNA reads as TGTGCCAGTAGGAAGACAGGGGACACTGAAGCTTTCTTT. This chain connects TRBV19 to TRBJ1-1, with 8 bases fitting TRBD1. Germline loops: CDR1 LNHDA, CDR2 SQIVND (reference sequence). The CDR3 consists of 13 residues. V was pared by 6 bases and J by 3 bases, with 3 bases of the junction left unmatched.

The chain carries TRBV6-1 and TRBJ1-3; 8 bases match TRBD1. After removal of 8 bases from V and 3 bases from J, the junction contained 9 bases not matched to a gene. The CDR3 runs to 15 residues. The germline CDR1 and CDR2 sequences are MNHNS and SASEGT. The CDR3 DNA follows: TGTGCCAGCCGGTACAGGGGGGCGCTTGGAAACACCATATATTTT. Translation: CASRYRGALGNTIYF.

The genes are TRBV2 and TRBJ1-5; 7 positions match TRBD1. CDR1 is SNHLY and CDR2 is FYNNEI in the germline V gene. V was pared by 7 bases and J by 7 bases, with 10 bases of the junction left unmatched. The CDR3 is 14 residues long. CDR3 bases: TGTGCCAGCACCACGCCCCGGACAGGCCAGCCCCAGCATTTT. Its translation is CASTTPRTGQPQHF.

The chain recombines TRBV21-1 with TRBJ1-4; TRBD1 is the table's D call and was not checked against the DNA. TRBV21-1 is a pseudogene. The CDR3 is made up of 15 amino acids. The CDR3 region is CATSARATTFGKLFF. As DNA, the CDR3 is TGTGCCACAAGCGCCAGGGCCACGACTTTTGGAAAACTGTTTTTT.

The V and J genes are TRBV12-5 and TRBJ1-2, with TRBD1 matching 9 bases. This CDR3 spans 14 amino acids. V dropped 5 bases and J dropped 2; count of bases not matched to a gene: 3. Per germline, CDR1 LGHNT and CDR2 FRNRAP. The CDR3 nucleotides read TGTGCTAGTGGTCGGACAGGGGACAACTATGGCTACACCTTC. Translating it yields CASGRTGDNYGYTF.

V gene TRBV6-5 combines with J gene TRBJ2-3, with no clear D. This CDR3 comprises 11 residues. V was trimmed by 2 bases and J by 5 bases, leaving 2 bases between them. The germline gives CDR1 MNHEY, CDR2 SVGAGI. The CDR3 sequence: CASSYRDTQYF. The CDR3 DNA reads as TGTGCCAGCAGTTACCGAGATACGCAGTATTTT.

The rearrangement uses TRBV18 and TRBJ2-7; 8 bases agree with TRBD1. The V gene's germline CDR1 is KGHSH and CDR2 LQKENI. The CDR3 is made up of 14 amino acids. The J segment lost 3 bases and the V segment lost 2 bases, leaving 3 bases of the junction unmatched. The CDR3 region has the DNA TGTGCCAGCTCACCAAACAGGGGGGTCTACGAGCAGTACTTC. It yields the protein CASSPNRGVYEQYF. Based on the CDR3 plus reference TRBV18 and TRBJ2-7, the full variable domain is NAGVMQNPRHLVRRRGQEARLRCSPMKGHSHVYWYRQLPEEGLKFMVYLQKENIIDESGMPKERFSAEFPKEGPSILRIQQVVRGDSAAYFCASSPNRGVYEQYFGPGTRLTVT.

This chain uses TRBV5-4 with TRBJ2-2, with 9 bases lining up with TRBD1. This CDR3 comprises 16 residues. Germline CDR1 SGHNT, CDR2 YYREEE (reference sequence). The ends lost 7 bases at V and 4 bases at J; junction bases unmatched: 11. CDR3 coding DNA: TGTGCCAGCGCCCCTTGGGGGACAGGGACCACCGGGGAGCTGTTTTTT. Translation gives CASAPWGTGTTGELFF.

This chain joins TRBV9 and TRBJ1-1; 8 bases agree with TRBD1. The germline V gene has CDR1 SGDLS and CDR2 YYNGEE. Unmatched junction bases numbered 6, after V lost 4 bases and J lost 1 base. The CDR3 is 15 residues long. The CDR3 nucleotides are TGTGCCAGCAGCCCCCAGACAGGGGAGAACACTGAAGCTTTCTTT. It is translated as CASSPQTGENTEAFF.

This chain uses TRBV28 with TRBJ2-3, with D unresolved. The V end lost 7 bases, the J end lost 2 bases, and 13 bases lay between the germline ends. Germline V gene data show CDR1 as MDHEN and CDR2 as SYDVKM. CDR3 length: 14 residues. In DNA, the CDR3 is TGTGCCAGCAAGGATATGACTCCCACAGATACGCAGTATTTT. Amino acids: CASKDMTPTDTQYF.

The gene calls are TRBV5-1 and TRBJ2-5; D is possibly TRBD1 (5 bases). The germline V gene encodes CDR1 SGHRS and CDR2 YFSETQ. The CDR3 contains 15 residues. The V end was cut by 0 bases, the J end by 0 bases, with 9 bases between. CDR3 nucleotides: TGCGCCAGCAGCTTGGACTGGACAAACCAAGAGACCCAGTACTTC. It encodes CASSLDWTNQETQYF.

The chain carries TRBV7-9 and TRBJ2-2; 7 bases line up with TRBD1. After removal of 2 bases from V and 5 bases from J, the junction contained 8 bases not matched to a gene. This CDR3 has 16 residues. CDR1 is SEHNR, CDR2 FQNEAQ, per germline (reference sequence). CDR3 in DNA: TGTGCCAGCAGCTTACTCCACACAGGGGTGACCGGGGAGCTGTTTTTT. This codes for CASSLLHTGVTGELFF.

The chain couples TRBV11-2 to TRBJ1-5, with no clear D. V shed 5 bases and J shed 4 bases, with 9 bases lying between them. Germline V gene sequence: CDR1 SGHAT, CDR2 FQNNGV. The CDR3 runs to 13 residues. Written as DNA, the CDR3 is TGTGCCAGCAGCCCCGGGGTGAATCAGCCCCAGCATTTT. The encoded protein is CASSPGVNQPQHF.

The gene calls are TRBV19 and TRBJ1-5, with D possibly TRBD1 on 6 matching bases. Trimming removed 5 bases at V and 2 bases at J, with 19 bases between. Per germline, CDR1 LNHDA and CDR2 SQIVND (reference sequence). The CDR3 is 17 residues long. For the CDR3, the DNA is TGTGCCAGTAGTCCCCTCTTGGGGGCTGGAGGCAATCAGCCCCAGCATTTT. Translated, it gives CASSPLLGAGGNQPQHF.

Concerning this clone: The sample holds other DNA sequences that translate to the same CDR3. This CDR3 reads CASSLRGGRTGELFF. CDR3 DNA sequence: TGCGCCAGCAGCCTCCGGGGAGGTAGAACCGGGGAGCTGTTTTTT. This rearrangement joins TRBV5-1 to TRBJ2-2; tentative D call: TRBD2 (6 bases). The CDR3 is 15 amino acids. V was clipped by 4 bases and J by 5 bases, with 15 bases between them. Per germline, CDR1 SGHRS and CDR2 YFSETQ.

The J gene is TRBJ2-5, the V gene TRBV18; possible D gene TRBD1, 6 bases. Trimming took 4 bases from V and 3 from J, leaving 15 bases between them. This CDR3 is built from 15 residues. Germline loops: CDR1 KGHSH, CDR2 LQKENI. The CDR3 bases are TGTGCCAGCTCACTAAACAGGGCGGAGAAAGAGACCCAGTACTTC. Amino acid sequence: CASSLNRAEKETQYF. Combining the CDR3 with reference TRBV18 and TRBJ2-5 gives the whole variable domain NAGVMQNPRHLVRRRGQEARLRCSPMKGHSHVYWYRQLPEEGLKFMVYLQKENIIDESGMPKERFSAEFPKEGPSILRIQQVVRGDSAAYFCASSLNRAEKETQYFGPGTRLLVL.

This clone was seen a few times. V is TRBV5-4 and J is TRBJ1-2; 7 bases align to TRBD1. Germline V gene sequence: CDR1 SGHNT, CDR2 YYREEE (reference sequence). The CDR3 is 15 amino acids. The J segment lost 4 bases and the V segment lost 4 bases, leaving 10 bases of the junction unmatched. This CDR3 reads CASSALTGDLYGYTF. CDR3 nucleotide sequence: TGTGCCAGCAGCGCGTTAACAGGGGACCTCTATGGCTACACCTTC.

The rearrangement links TRBV7-6 to TRBJ2-5, with a weak D call TRBD1 (5 bases). V dropped 4 bases and J dropped 1 base, with 7 bases sitting between them. There are 13 residues in the CDR3. From germline, CDR1 is SGHVS and CDR2 FNYEAQ. As DNA, the CDR3 is TGTGCCAGCAGCTCGCAGGGCCAAGAGACCCAGTACTTC. This sequence encodes CASSSQGQETQYF.

This chain joins TRBV7-6 and TRBJ2-3, with no clear D. Looked up from germline, CDR1 is SGHVS and CDR2 is FNYEAQ. Trimming removed 4 bases from V and 6 bases from J, with 11 bases in between. This CDR3 is built from 13 residues. CDR3 bases: TGTGCCAGCAGCTCAGGTAACCTGGATACGCAGTATTTT. Protein: CASSSGNLDTQYF.

The chain is built from TRBV5-1 and TRBJ1-1, with D perhaps TRBD1 (6 bases). Germline CDR1 reads SGHRS; CDR2 reads YFSETQ. V shed 3 bases and J shed 4 bases, with 13 bases lying between them. This CDR3 spans 14 amino acids. For the CDR3, the DNA is TGCGCCAGCAGCTGGAAGGGGGAGGGCACTGAAGCTTTCTTT. It translates to CASSWKGEGTEAFF.

This clone has a handful of counts. The chain has TRBV7-9 and TRBJ1-1, with D possibly being TRBD1 (5 bases). This CDR3 is 13 amino acids long. CDR1 is SEHNR, CDR2 FQNEAQ, per germline (reference sequence). V was shortened by 2 bases and J by 4 bases, with 8 bases between the two germline ends. The DNA of the CDR3 is TGTGCCAGCAGCTTAATCGGGGGCACTGAAGCTTTCTTT. It is translated as CASSLIGGTEAFF. The entire variable domain, with the rest obtained from reference TRBV7-9 and TRBJ1-1, is as follows: DTGVSQNPRHKITKRGQNVTFRCDPISEHNRLYWYRQTLGQGPEFLTYFQNEAQLEKSRLLSDRFSAERPKGSFSTLEIQRTEQGDSAMYLCASSLIGGTEAFFGQGTRLTVV.

This clone came up a few times. CDR3: CASSQDFEYGYTF. DNA for the CDR3: TGTGCCAGCAGCCAAGATTTTGAGTATGGCTACACCTTC. The rearrangement joins TRBV14 to TRBJ1-2; D call uncertain. Looked up from germline, CDR1 is SGHDN and CDR2 is FVKESK. Trimming removed 0 bases from V and 5 bases from J, with 7 bases in between. CDR3 length: 13 amino acids.

Note on this clone: At one end, the junction sequence differs from germline, possibly due to a read error. The chain employs TRBV7-9 and TRBJ2-7; D is perhaps TRBD2 (5 bases). The length of the CDR3 is 11 residues. CDR1 is SEHNR and CDR2 is FQNEAQ in the germline V gene (reference sequence). The DNA of the CDR3 is TGTTCCAGCAGCTTCGGGGAGCCGGGGTACTTC. It codes for CSSSFGEPGYF.

This clone turned up a few times. CDR3 coding DNA: TGCAGCGTTGAGGTCTACAGGGGAACATTTGGCTACACCTTC. Translation: CSVEVYRGTFGYTF. V gene TRBV29-1 combines with J gene TRBJ1-2, with 7 bases matching TRBD1. Trimming took 3 bases from V and 7 from J; bases not matched to a gene: 11. The CDR3 runs to 14 residues. In germline, CDR1 is SQVTM, CDR2 ANQGSEA.

This clone has more than one count but fewer than ten. The gene calls are TRBV2 and TRBJ1-4, with 8 bases that match TRBD1. The germline CDR1 and CDR2 sequences are SNHLY and FYNNEI. CDR3 length: 16 amino acids. V shed 7 bases and J 6 bases; nucleotides not matched to a gene: 13. The chain's CDR3 is CASMQGAKLRDEKLFF. The CDR3 nucleotides read TGTGCCAGCATGCAGGGGGCGAAGCTGCGGGATGAAAAACTGTTTTTT.

The chain links TRBV15 to TRBJ2-1; 13 bases match TRBD2. V lost 6 bases, J lost 5 bases, and 1 base stayed unmatched. The germline V gene has CDR1 LNHNV and CDR2 YYDKDF (reference sequence). This CDR3 is built from 14 residues. The CDR3 DNA reads as TGTGCCACCAGGGGACTAGCGGGGCACAATGAGCAGTTCTTC. Its protein product is CATRGLAGHNEQFF.

The V gene is TRBV7-9, the J gene TRBJ1-2; tentative D call: TRBD1 (6 bases). Germline values: CDR1 SEHNR, CDR2 FQNEAQ (reference sequence). The V end was cut by 1 base, the J end by 7 bases, with 10 bases between. This CDR3 contains 13 residues. CDR3 amino acids: CASSLEGEGGYTF. CDR3 DNA sequence: TGTGCCAGCAGCTTAGAGGGGGAAGGTGGCTACACCTTC.

The chain carries TRBV7-3 and TRBJ2-1; TRBD2 matches 8 bases. Germline CDR1 reads SGHTA; CDR2 reads FQGTGA. This CDR3 has 16 amino acids. V lost 3 bases, J lost 4 bases, and 8 bases stayed unmatched. The CDR3 nucleotides are TGTGCCAGCAGCTTCTCAGCGGGGGCCCCTTACAATGAGCAGTTCTTC. Encoded protein: CASSFSAGAPYNEQFF.